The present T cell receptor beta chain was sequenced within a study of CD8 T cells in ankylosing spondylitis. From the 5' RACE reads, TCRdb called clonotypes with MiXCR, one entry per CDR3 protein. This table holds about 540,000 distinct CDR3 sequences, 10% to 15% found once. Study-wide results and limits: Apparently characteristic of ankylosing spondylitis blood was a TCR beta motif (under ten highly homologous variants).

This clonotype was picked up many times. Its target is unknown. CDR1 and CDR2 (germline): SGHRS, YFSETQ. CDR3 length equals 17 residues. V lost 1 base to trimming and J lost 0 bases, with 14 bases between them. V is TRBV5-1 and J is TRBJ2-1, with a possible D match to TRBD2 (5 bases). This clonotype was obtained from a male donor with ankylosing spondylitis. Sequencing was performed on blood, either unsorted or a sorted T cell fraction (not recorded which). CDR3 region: CASSLISGTSSYNEQFF. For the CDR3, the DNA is TGCGCCAGCAGCTTGATAAGCGGTACAAGCTCCTACAATGAGCAGTTCTTC.